What follows are 29 T cell receptor beta chains derived from one specimen sequenced in a study of cytomegalovirus exposure and HLA in healthy donors (dated 2017 in TCRdb). Library method: the immunoSEQ multiplex PCR assay. The multiplex PCR relied on a mix of 60 forward primers for TCR Vbeta segments and 13 reverse primers for TCR Jbeta segments. Not all clones reach the TCRdb copy of this immuneACCESS table, which keeps in-frame sequences only. Checked studies attribute under half of the gap to unresolved V genes and leave the rest unexplained. This sample lists about 190,000 clones; over 60% were detected once. Of the sample, approximately 4.6% is held by the ten largest clones. The sample consisted of PBMCs. The receptors shown here come from a young man in good health and CMV-seropositive.

The V call is TRBV11-3, the J call TRBJ2-3; 10 bases are a match to TRBD2. V lost 5 bases, J lost 8 bases, and 1 base stayed unmatched. This CDR3 is 12 amino acids long. Germline CDR1 and CDR2: SGHNT and YENEEA. DNA for the CDR3: TGTGCCAGCAGCCAGCGGGAGGGTACGCAGTATTTT. It yields the protein CASSQREGTQYF.

This sequence joins TRBV7-9 and TRBJ2-2; 7 nucleotides align to TRBD1. The CDR3 consists of 15 residues. The germline V gene encodes CDR1 SEHNR and CDR2 FQNEAQ (reference sequence). V lost 1 base and J lost 5; bases outside the gene matches: 4. The CDR3, as DNA: TGTGCCAGCAGCTTAGGACAGGGATATACCGGGGAGCTGTTTTTT. This encodes CASSLGQGYTGELFF. Combining the CDR3 with reference TRBV7-9 and TRBJ2-2 gives the whole variable domain DTGVSQNPRHKITKRGQNVTFRCDPISEHNRLYWYRQTLGQGPEFLTYFQNEAQLEKSRLLSDRFSAERPKGSFSTLEIQRTEQGDSAMYLCASSLGQGYTGELFFGEGSRLTVL.

The genes are TRBV6-1 and TRBJ1-2; possible D gene TRBD1, 6 bases. CDR3 length: 15 residues. Germline-derived CDR1 and CDR2 are MNHNS and SASEGT. V was trimmed by 6 bases and J by 7 bases, leaving 21 bases between them. This chain's CDR3 is CASRASRGGEAGYTF. CDR3 sequence (DNA): TGTGCCAGCAGGGCTTCACGGGGGGGCGAGGCTGGCTACACCTTC.

The V and J genes are TRBV9 and TRBJ2-5, with TRBD1 matching over 10 bases. Per germline, CDR1 SGDLS and CDR2 YYNGEE. This CDR3 comprises 15 residues. With V trimmed by 0 bases and J by 4 bases, 3 bases remained unmatched. The CDR3 nucleotides are TGTGCCAGCAGCGTAGTGACAGGGGGCGGAGAGACCCAGTACTTC. Amino acid sequence: CASSVVTGGGETQYF.

The chain joins TRBV7-2 to TRBJ2-6, with 7 bases fitting TRBD2. V lost 4 bases, J lost 0 bases, and 0 bases stayed unmatched. Germline CDR1 SGHTA, CDR2 FQGNSA. The CDR3 extends over 15 amino acids. The DNA of the CDR3 is TGTGCCAGCAGCTCGGGGGGCTCTGGGGCCAACGTCCTGACTTTC. Encoded protein: CASSSGGSGANVLTF.

In its sample, this clone was seen a few times. The rearrangement links TRBV9 to TRBJ2-1; 7 nucleotides align to TRBD1. Trimming cost V 2 bases and J 8 bases; bases outside gene matches: 7. The CDR3 is made up of 14 amino acids. Germline CDR1 and CDR2: SGDLS and YYNGEE. CDR3 coding DNA: TGTGCCAGCAGCGTTCAGAATACAGGGGATGAGCAGTTCTTC. Translating it yields CASSVQNTGDEQFF.

The chain combines TRBV30 with TRBJ2-7; D possibly corresponds to TRBD2 (6 bases). V shed 1 base and J shed 3 bases, with 19 bases lying between them. Per the germline V gene, CDR1 is GTSNPN and CDR2 is SVGIG (reference sequence). This CDR3 has 16 amino acids. CDR3 coding DNA: TGTGCCTGGAGTGGTATGGGGGACTCAAGACACTACGAGCAGTACTTC. It translates to CAWSGMGDSRHYEQYF.

This clone was found a few times. The chain uses TRBV4-3 and TRBJ2-3, with unresolved D. Trimming took 0 bases from V and 3 from J, leaving 13 bases between them. The CDR3 has 16 amino acids. Germline-derived CDR1 and CDR2 are LGHNA and YSLEER. DNA for the CDR3: TGCGCCAGCAGCCAAGATACGAGCCCCCGGACAGATACGCAGTATTTT. Its translation is CASSQDTSPRTDTQYF.

The V gene is TRBV9, the J gene TRBJ2-5, with D tentatively TRBD2 (6 bases). CDR1 is SGDLS, CDR2 YYNGEE, per germline. Trimming removed 2 bases from V and 5 bases from J, with 13 bases in between. The CDR3 sequence is 14 residues long. The CDR3 sequence: CASSVRDRGETQYF. As DNA, the CDR3 is TGTGCCAGCAGCGTTCGGGACCGGGGGGAGACCCAGTACTTC. The full variable domain, rest sourced from reference TRBV9 and TRBJ2-5, is DSGVTQTPKHLITATGQRVTLRCSPRSGDLSVYWYQQSLDQGLQFLIQYYNGEERAKGNILERFSAQQFPDLHSELNLSSLELGDSALYFCASSVRDRGETQYFGPGTRLLVL.

This clone turned up a few times. The J gene is TRBJ2-2, the V gene TRBV7-6, with 8 bases identical to TRBD1. V shed 5 bases and J 0 bases; nucleotides not matched to a gene: 5. The length of the CDR3 is 16 residues. Looked up from germline, CDR1 is SGHVS and CDR2 is FNYEAQ. This CDR3 is CASSLRTGTNTGELFF. CDR3 coding DNA: TGTGCCAGCAGCCTACGGACAGGGACGAACACCGGGGAGCTGTTTTTT.

The CDR3 reads CASSPQGAGANVLTF. In DNA, the CDR3 is TGTGCCAGCAGCCCCCAGGGGGCTGGGGCCAACGTCCTGACTTTC. V is TRBV9 and J is TRBJ2-6; 7 positions agree with TRBD1. V shed 4 bases, J shed 2 bases, and the junction held 3 bases outside the gene matches. Germline loops: CDR1 SGDLS, CDR2 YYNGEE. The CDR3 length is 15 residues.

CDR3 residues: CASSEIPGQGEQYF. The CDR3 DNA reads as TGTGCCAGCAGTGAAATTCCGGGTCAAGGCGAGCAGTACTTC. The rearrangement links TRBV6-5 to TRBJ2-7; D unresolved. Trimming took 5 bases from V and 6 from J, leaving 17 bases between them. CDR3 size: 14 residues. Looked up from germline, CDR1 is MNHEY and CDR2 is SVGAGI.

A note on this clone: The same CDR3 can be traced to other DNA sequences in this sample. The V gene is TRBV11-2, the J gene TRBJ1-5; D possibly corresponds to TRBD1 (6 bases). The CDR3 length is 13 residues. The germline V gene encodes CDR1 SGHAT and CDR2 FQNNGV. V lost 4 bases, J lost 4 bases, and 8 bases lay in between. CDR3 DNA sequence: TGTGCCAGCAGCTCCCAGGGGAATCAGCCCCAGCATTTT. Protein product: CASSSQGNQPQHF.

The rearrangement uses TRBV9 and TRBJ2-4; 7 bases fit TRBD2. The CDR3 extends over 13 amino acids. Germline-derived CDR1 and CDR2 are SGDLS and YYNGEE. V shed 3 bases and J 7 bases; nucleotides not matched to a gene: 4. The CDR3 nucleotides read TGTGCCAGCAGCGGGGCCGGGAGGAACATTCAGTACTTC. This translates into CASSGAGRNIQYF.

This chain joins TRBV12-5 and TRBJ1-5; TRBD1 matches at 7 bases. The ends lost 5 bases at V and 1 base at J; junction bases unmatched: 2. Germline CDR1 reads LGHNT; CDR2 reads FRNRAP. CDR3 length: 14 amino acids. The CDR3 nucleotides are TGTGCTAGTGGTGGGGGACAGAGCAATCAGCCCCAGCATTTT. The encoded protein is CASGGGQSNQPQHF.

This clone showed up just a few times. The chain has TRBV19 and TRBJ2-2; TRBD2 matches 8 bases. V lost 3 bases and J lost 3; bases outside the gene matches: 3. CDR3 length: 15 residues. The germline V gene has CDR1 LNHDA and CDR2 SQIVND (reference sequence). The CDR3 spells CASSIQREYTGELFF. The CDR3 coding sequence is TGTGCCAGTAGTATCCAGCGGGAGTACACCGGGGAGCTGTTTTTT.

This chain uses TRBV6-5 with TRBJ1-1; weak D call: TRBD1 (5 bases). The CDR3 loop spans 14 amino acids. From germline, CDR1 is MNHEY and CDR2 SVGAGI. Between the trimmed V and J ends, which lost 2 bases and 1 base, there was a span of 8 bases. Written as DNA, the CDR3 is TGTGCCAGCAGTTACCCGACAGCGAACACTGAAGCTTTCTTT. It translates to CASSYPTANTEAFF.

This clone has a handful of counts. This rearrangement joins TRBV5-4 to TRBJ2-3, with TRBD2 matching 14 bases. The CDR3 consists of 16 residues. Per germline, CDR1 SGHNT and CDR2 YYREEE (reference sequence). The junction had 1 base not matched to a gene; V was cut back by 0 bases and J by 4 bases. The DNA for the CDR3 is TGTGCCAGCAGCTTGGGGGGACTAGCGGGAGCAGATACGCAGTATTTT. Translation gives CASSLGGLAGADTQYF.

In this sample, this clone turned up a few times. V and J are TRBV10-2 and TRBJ2-5; the D gene is possibly TRBD1 (6 bases). V gave up 2 bases and J gave up 2 bases, with 12 bases separating them. The CDR3 consists of 15 residues. Germline CDR1 WSHSY, CDR2 SAAADI. The CDR3 is CASSEPGTPQETQYF. CDR3 in DNA: TGCGCCAGCAGTGAGCCTGGGACACCTCAAGAGACCCAGTACTTC.

The V gene is TRBV5-6, the J gene TRBJ2-2; possibly TRBD2 for D (5 bases). V was pared by 0 bases and J by 6 bases, with 15 bases between. The germline gives CDR1 SGHDT, CDR2 YYEEEE. CDR3 length: 16 residues. The CDR3 region is CASSLASRGAAGELFF. CDR3 sequence (DNA): TGTGCCAGCAGCTTGGCAAGTCGGGGAGCCGCCGGGGAGCTGTTTTTT. The complete variable domain, with remaining parts taken from reference TRBV5-6 and TRBJ2-2, reads DAGVTQSPTHLIKTRGQQVTLRCSPKSGHDTVSWYQQALGQGPQFIFQYYEEEERQRGNFPDRFSGHQFPNYSSELNVNALLLGDSALYLCASSLASRGAAGELFFGEGSRLTVL.

The chain employs TRBV7-2 and TRBJ2-7; 10 positions agree with TRBD2. CDR3 length equals 16 residues. The V and J ends lost 1 base and 4 bases, in that order; junction bases with no gene match: 7. CDR1 and CDR2 from the germline V gene are SGHTA and FQGNSA. CDR3 loop: CASSLVLAGGGYEQYF. CDR3 DNA sequence: TGTGCCAGCAGCTTAGTATTAGCGGGGGGAGGGTACGAGCAGTACTTC.

The chain recombines TRBV30 with TRBJ2-2, with a possible D match to TRBD1 (6 bases). Trimming took off 1 base at V and 3 bases at J, with 9 bases between the two ends. There are 14 residues in the CDR3. The germline V gene has CDR1 GTSNPN and CDR2 SVGIG (reference sequence). The CDR3 reads CAWSDTGYTGELFF. The CDR3 DNA follows: TGTGCCTGGAGTGATACAGGGTACACCGGGGAGCTGTTTTTT.

The CDR3 nucleotides read TGTGCCAGCAGGACTTCGGGCTACGAGCAGTACTTC. The encoded protein is CASRTSGYEQYF. The V and J genes are TRBV6-5 and TRBJ2-7; no clear D gene. Trimming took 6 bases from V and 3 from J, leaving 9 bases between them. This CDR3 spans 12 amino acids. Germline V gives CDR1 MNHEY, CDR2 SVGAGI.

The genes are TRBV6-5 and TRBJ2-5; 10 bases line up with TRBD2. The J call may be in error: the DNA end matches TRBJ2-7 better. This CDR3 spans 16 amino acids. Germline V gene lookup returns CDR1 MNHEY and CDR2 SVGAGI. The CDR3 protein is CASSYSRLAGVFEQYF. The CDR3 DNA reads as TGTGCCAGCAGTTACTCGAGGCTAGCGGGAGTTTTCGAGCAGTACTTC.

V gene TRBV9 combines with J gene TRBJ2-3, with D possibly being TRBD1 (5 bases). The CDR3 totals 14 residues. Germline V gene sequence: CDR1 SGDLS, CDR2 YYNGEE. Trimming removed 0 bases at V and 2 bases at J, with 7 bases between. The CDR3: CASSVGGVTDTQYF. CDR3 DNA: TGTGCCAGCAGCGTAGGGGGCGTCACAGATACGCAGTATTTT. Using reference TRBV9 and TRBJ2-3 for the parts outside the CDR3, the full variable domain is DSGVTQTPKHLITATGQRVTLRCSPRSGDLSVYWYQQSLDQGLQFLIQYYNGEERAKGNILERFSAQQFPDLHSELNLSSLELGDSALYFCASSVGGVTDTQYFGPGTRLTVL.

The V gene is TRBV21-1, the J gene TRBJ2-2; the table's D call, TRBD1, has no DNA check behind it. TRBV21-1 is marked as a pseudogene. This CDR3 contains 19 residues. The CDR3 region is CASSPRTVPFLANTGELFF. CDR3 bases: TGTGCCAGCAGCCCCCGGACAGTCCCTTTTCTGGCGAACACCGGGGAGCTGTTTTTT.

The chain has TRBV19 and TRBJ1-5; 8 bases agree with TRBD1. J lost 5 bases, V lost 6 bases, and 9 bases had no gene match. Germline V lookup: CDR1 LNHDA, CDR2 SQIVND (reference sequence). The CDR3 consists of 15 residues. The CDR3 reads CASSEADRGYQPQHF. CDR3 in DNA: TGTGCCAGTAGCGAAGCCGACAGGGGTTATCAGCCCCAGCATTTT.

This clone was picked up many times. This chain uses TRBV13 with TRBJ2-3, with 12 bases lining up with TRBD2. Trimming took 5 bases from V and 5 from J; bases not matched to a gene: 8. Looked up from germline, CDR1 is PRHDT and CDR2 is FYEKMQ (reference sequence). The CDR3 contains 16 residues. The CDR3 loop is CASSPLAGGRVDTQYF. The CDR3 region has the DNA TGTGCCAGCAGCCCCCTAGCGGGGGGGCGGGTAGATACGCAGTATTTT.

The chain couples TRBV29-1 to TRBJ2-2, with 9 bases aligning to TRBD1. The CDR3 runs to 14 residues. CDR1 and CDR2 from the germline V gene are SQVTM and ANQGSEA. V trimming: 6 bases; J trimming: 5 bases; junction bases outside the gene matches: 7. The DNA for the CDR3 is TGCAGCGTGTCACAGGGGGCGCAAACCGGGGAGCTGTTTTTT. It specifies CSVSQGAQTGELFF.